This entry lists 4 T cell receptor beta chains sequenced from one sample in a study of control samples from healthy donors and cancer patients. Repertoires were generated with immunoSEQ multiplex PCR, while TCRdb's copy carries only in-frame clones and drops some. The sample has roughly 170,000 clones, about 91% seen once. Sequences were obtained from blood. Receptors originate from a woman between 40 and 55 years old in good health.

The chain is built from TRBV3-1 (or the pseudogene TRBV3-2) and TRBJ2-1; 9 bases match TRBD1. V shed 1 base and J 4 bases; nucleotides not matched to a gene: 2. The CDR3 totals 15 residues. Per the germline V gene, CDR1 is LGHDT and CDR2 is YNNKEL (reference sequence). DNA of the CDR3: TGTGCCAGCAGCCAAGCCGGGACAGGGTACAATGAGCAGTTCTTC. Protein: CASSQAGTGYNEQFF.

The count of this clone is one. The chain has TRBV7-8 and TRBJ2-7, with D perhaps TRBD1 or TRBD2 (5 bases each). Trimming took 5 bases from V and 4 from J, leaving 9 bases between them. This CDR3 is built from 12 residues. The germline gives CDR1 SGHVS, CDR2 FQNEAQ. Here the CDR3 reads CASSPWGYEQYF. CDR3 coding DNA: TGTGCCAGCAGCCCGTGGGGGTACGAGCAGTACTTC. Filled out from reference TRBV7-8 and TRBJ2-7, the complete variable domain reads GAGVSQSPRYKVAKRGQDVALRCDPISGHVSLFWYQQALGQGPEFLTYFQNEAQLDKSGLPSDRFFAERPEGSVSTLKIQRTQQEDSAVYLCASSPWGYEQYFGPGTRLTVT.

The chain joins TRBV5-1 to TRBJ1-1; no clear D gene. This CDR3 is 12 amino acids long. V lost 6 bases and J lost 5, with 11 bases in between. Germline assignment: CDR1 SGHRS and CDR2 YFSETQ. The DNA for the CDR3 is TGCGCCAGCACCACGGGAGGGACTGAAGCTTTCTTT. This encodes CASTTGGTEAFF.

V is TRBV18 and J is TRBJ2-7; D remains unclear. Looked up from germline, CDR1 is KGHSH and CDR2 is LQKENI. With 3 bases removed from V and 5 bases from J, the gap between germline ends came to 8 bases. The CDR3 loop spans 12 amino acids. In nucleotides, the CDR3 is TGTGCCAGCTCACCGTCTGGCGACGAGCAGTACTTC. This codes for CASSPSGDEQYF.